One sample yielded the 21 T cell receptor beta chains listed below, sequenced in a study of T cells in Graves' hyperthyroidism and ophthalmopathy. Amplification of TCR beta CDR3 regions was performed using RNA transcripts as template. HTBI primers were the set used in a first-round RT-PCR of the TCR CDR3. One entry per CDR3 protein, called by TCRdb with MiXCR from the multiplex PCR reads. The table lists about 770,000 distinct CDR3 sequences, around a sixth of them singletons. Sequenced: blood. The receptors derive from a woman between 50 and 59 years old with Graves' hyperthyroidism that later progressed to Graves' ophthalmopathy.

This clonotype was recorded many times. The chain employs TRBV7-3 and TRBJ2-7; D is possibly TRBD1 (5 bases). CDR3 length: 13 amino acids. Per the germline V gene, CDR1 is SGHTA and CDR2 is FQGTGA. Trimming took 5 bases from V and 0 from J, leaving 8 bases between them. The CDR3 region has the DNA TGTGCCAGCAGCAAGGGGAACTCCTACGAGCAGTACTTC. Translated, it gives CASSKGNSYEQYF.

This clonotype has a handful of counts. This chain's CDR3 is CSARGGGTDIQYF. The CDR3 nucleotides are TGCAGTGCTAGGGGCGGGGGTACGGACATTCAGTACTTC. The chain links TRBV20-1 to TRBJ2-4; 7 positions agree with TRBD2. CDR1 and CDR2 (germline): DFQATT, SNEGSKA (reference sequence). The CDR3 consists of 13 residues. J gave up 8 bases and V 3 bases, and 7 bases lay outside the gene matches.

The V call is TRBV5-6, the J call TRBJ1-1, with D unresolved. The CDR3 length is 14 residues. The germline V gene has CDR1 SGHDT and CDR2 YYEEEE. Trimming took 0 bases from V and 2 from J, leaving 8 bases between them. Written as DNA, the CDR3 is TGTGCCAGCAGCTTGGAGGATGTAAACACTGAAGCTTTCTTT. Protein sequence: CASSLEDVNTEAFF. The full variable domain, its missing parts supplied by reference TRBV5-6 and TRBJ1-1, is DAGVTQSPTHLIKTRGQQVTLRCSPKSGHDTVSWYQQALGQGPQFIFQYYEEEERQRGNFPDRFSGHQFPNYSSELNVNALLLGDSALYLCASSLEDVNTEAFFGQGTRLTVV.

This clonotype was picked up many times. This chain connects TRBV20-1 to TRBJ2-3; 10 positions match TRBD1. After removal of 4 bases from V and 4 bases from J, the junction contained 5 bases not matched to a gene. In germline, CDR1 is DFQATT, CDR2 SNEGSKA (reference sequence). The CDR3 totals 14 residues. As DNA, the CDR3 is TGCAGTGCTATCCGGGACAGGGGACCAGATACGCAGTATTTT. Translated: CSAIRDRGPDTQYF.

This clonotype was observed many times. The chain links TRBV3-1 to TRBJ2-3; 8 nucleotides match TRBD1. CDR1 is LGHDT and CDR2 is YNNKEL in the germline V gene (reference sequence). CDR3 size: 14 residues. V trimming: 1 base; J trimming: 8 bases; junction bases outside the gene matches: 5. This chain's CDR3 is CASSQVDRDGTQYF. CDR3 DNA sequence: TGTGCCAGCAGCCAAGTGGACAGGGACGGTACGCAGTATTTT.

This clonotype came up a few times. The V and J genes are TRBV5-1 and TRBJ1-3; 9 nucleotides agree with TRBD1. CDR3 length: 15 residues. The germline gives CDR1 SGHRS, CDR2 YFSETQ. V was clipped by 0 bases and J by 4 bases; unmatched bases: 2. CDR3 sequence reads: CASSLDGTGGNTIYF. Written as DNA, the CDR3 is TGCGCCAGCAGCTTGGACGGGACAGGGGGAAACACCATATATTTT.

This clonotype has just a few counts. The rearrangement links TRBV4-1 to TRBJ1-5; D call uncertain. Trimming left V 0 bases short and J 1 base short, with 7 bases between. Germline loops: CDR1 MGHRA, CDR2 YSYEKL. This CDR3 is built from 15 residues. The CDR3 nucleotides read TGCGCCAGCAGCCAAGAGCCGGGCAGCAATCAGCCCCAGCATTTT. Encoded protein: CASSQEPGSNQPQHF.

This clonotype appeared a few times. The V and J genes are TRBV5-4 and TRBJ1-4, with D possibly matching TRBD1 (6 bases). Trimming removed 0 bases from V and 10 bases from J, with 10 bases in between. The CDR3 extends over 13 amino acids. Germline assignment: CDR1 SGHNT and CDR2 YYREEE (reference sequence). The CDR3 here is CASSLAGVGKLFF. Here the CDR3 DNA reads TGTGCCAGCAGCTTGGCAGGGGTCGGAAAACTGTTTTTT.

This clonotype was seen a handful of times. V and J are TRBV25-1 and TRBJ2-3; no clear D gene. The CDR3 has 15 amino acids. Germline CDR1 and CDR2: MGHDK and SYGVNS. Between the trimmed V and J ends, which lost 4 bases and 0 bases, there was a span of 11 bases. The CDR3 coding sequence is TGTGCCAGCAGTGGGACGTCCACTAGCACAGATACGCAGTATTTT. Residues: CASSGTSTSTDTQYF.

This chain uses TRBV5-1 with TRBJ2-1; 8 nucleotides align to TRBD2. Germline CDR1 is SGHRS and CDR2 is YFSETQ. Unmatched junction bases numbered 7, after V lost 5 bases and J lost 3 bases. There are 15 residues in the CDR3. CDR3 nucleotides: TGCGCCAGCAGGTCACTAGCGGAAAGCTACAATGAGCAGTTCTTC. Translated: CASRSLAESYNEQFF.

This clonotype was recorded many times. This sequence joins TRBV5-1 and TRBJ2-3; D possibly corresponds to TRBD1 (5 bases). Trimming removed 1 base at V and 6 bases at J, with 12 bases between. Germline V gene data show CDR1 as SGHRS and CDR2 as YFSETQ. There are 14 residues in the CDR3. This CDR3 reads CASSLSQGMDTQYF. CDR3 coding DNA: TGCGCCAGCAGCTTGTCCCAGGGAATGGATACGCAGTATTTT.

The sample holds a few counts of this clonotype. A read error may explain this, as a much larger clone is one base away. The CDR3 is CVSSPGVGYEQYF. The CDR3 DNA follows: TGTGTCAGCTCACCAGGCGTAGGTTACGAGCAGTACTTC. V gene TRBV18 combines with J gene TRBJ2-7; D unresolved. The CDR3 contains 13 residues. Germline V gives CDR1 KGHSH, CDR2 LQKENI.

This clonotype has more than one count but fewer than ten. V and J are TRBV5-1 and TRBJ1-1; the D gene is possibly TRBD1 (6 bases). Germline CDR1 reads SGHRS; CDR2 reads YFSETQ. The ends were cut back, 3 bases at V and 0 bases at J, with 12 bases in the middle. This CDR3 contains 15 residues. In nucleotides, the CDR3 is TGCGCCAGCAGCTCGGACAGCCTCATGAACACTGAAGCTTTCTTT. This codes for CASSSDSLMNTEAFF.

About this clonotype itself: Compared with germline, one end of the junction differs, possibly owing to a read error. CDR3 region: CASRLGRLTEAFF. The CDR3 DNA is TGTGCCAGCAGATTAGGCAGGTTGACTGAAGCTTTCTTT. V gene TRBV7-6 combines with J gene TRBJ1-1, with unresolved D. Germline values: CDR1 SGHVS, CDR2 FNYEAQ. The CDR3 covers 13 residues.

This clonotype was detected ten times or more. The chain is built from TRBV3-1 and TRBJ2-3, with 13 bases aligning to TRBD2. Germline CDR1 reads LGHDT; CDR2 reads YNNKEL (reference sequence). This CDR3 contains 18 residues. The junction had 10 bases not matched to a gene; V was cut back by 4 bases and J by 3 bases. The CDR3 sequence: CASSPTGTSGIRTDTQYF. The DNA for the CDR3 is TGTGCCAGCAGCCCCACCGGGACTAGCGGGATTAGAACAGATACGCAGTATTTT.

This clonotype was counted only a few times. V is TRBV7-8 and J is TRBJ1-5, with 11 bases matching TRBD1. CDR3 size: 19 residues. Germline V gives CDR1 SGHVS, CDR2 FQNEAQ. The V gene end was trimmed by 3 bases and the J gene end by 2 bases; junction bases not matched to a gene: 12. The CDR3 sequence: CASSFSGTGGMGGNQPQHF. As DNA, the CDR3 is TGTGCCAGCAGCTTCTCCGGGACAGGGGGAATGGGGGGCAATCAGCCCCAGCATTTT.

This clonotype was counted many times. V and J are TRBV11-2 and TRBJ2-7; D remains unclear. V lost 11 bases and J lost 2, with 13 bases in between. Germline loops: CDR1 SGHAT, CDR2 FQNNGV. The CDR3 length is 12 residues. The CDR3 sequence: CASGFGPYEQYF. DNA for the CDR3: TGTGCCTCGGGCTTTGGACCCTACGAGCAGTACTTC.

The gene calls are TRBV15 and TRBJ2-6, with D uncertain. The CDR3 runs 16 residues. Deletions cut 1 base from V and 0 bases from J, with 7 bases between. The germline gives CDR1 LNHNV, CDR2 YYDKDF (reference sequence). DNA for the CDR3: TGTGCCACCAGCAGAGGAGGTGTCTCTGGGGCCAACGTCCTGACTTTC. It yields the protein CATSRGGVSGANVLTF.

This clonotype has a count of ten or more. V is TRBV27 and J is TRBJ2-7; 8 bases match TRBD1. There are 12 residues in the CDR3. With V trimmed by 8 bases and J by 2 bases, 2 bases remained unmatched. The germline V gene encodes CDR1 MNHEY and CDR2 SMNVEV (reference sequence). CDR3 sequence (DNA): TGTGCCAGCTCCAGGGGGCCCTACGAGCAGTACTTC. It specifies CASSRGPYEQYF.

This clonotype has ten or more counts. This chain joins TRBV20-1 and TRBJ2-7; the D is unclear. Germline V gene lookup returns CDR1 DFQATT and CDR2 SNEGSKA (reference sequence). V lost 0 bases and J 3 bases, leaving 12 bases between the germline ends. This CDR3 has 14 residues. CDR3 nucleotides: TGCAGTGCTAGAGAAGGCAGCTTTTACTACGAGCAGTACTTC. Translated: CSAREGSFYYEQYF.

This clonotype was found once. This rearrangement joins TRBV7-6 to TRBJ1-4, with D possibly matching TRBD1 (6 bases). In germline, CDR1 is SGHVS, CDR2 FNYEAQ. V lost 2 bases to trimming and J lost 6 bases, with 13 bases between them. This CDR3 has 15 residues. CDR3 in DNA: TGTGCCAGCAGCTTATTACAGGGAGCGGATGAAAAACTGTTTTTT. Translated: CASSLLQGADEKLFF.